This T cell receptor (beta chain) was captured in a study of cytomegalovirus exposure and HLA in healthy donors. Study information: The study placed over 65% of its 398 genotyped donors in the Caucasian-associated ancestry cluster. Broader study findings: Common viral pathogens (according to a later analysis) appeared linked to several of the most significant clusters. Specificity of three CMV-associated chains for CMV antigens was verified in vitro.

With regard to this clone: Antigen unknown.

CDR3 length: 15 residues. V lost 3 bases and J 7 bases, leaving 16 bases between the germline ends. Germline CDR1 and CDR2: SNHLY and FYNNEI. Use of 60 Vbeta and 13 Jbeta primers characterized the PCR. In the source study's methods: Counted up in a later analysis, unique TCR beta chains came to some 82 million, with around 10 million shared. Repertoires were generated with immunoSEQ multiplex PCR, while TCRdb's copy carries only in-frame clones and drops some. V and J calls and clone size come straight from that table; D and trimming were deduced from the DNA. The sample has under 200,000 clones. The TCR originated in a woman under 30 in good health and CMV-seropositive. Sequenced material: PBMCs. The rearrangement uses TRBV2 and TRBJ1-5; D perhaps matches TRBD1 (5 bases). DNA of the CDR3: TGTGCCAGCAGTGACTTGTGGGGGGTGGGCCAGCCCCAGCATTTT. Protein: CASSDLWGVGQPQHF.